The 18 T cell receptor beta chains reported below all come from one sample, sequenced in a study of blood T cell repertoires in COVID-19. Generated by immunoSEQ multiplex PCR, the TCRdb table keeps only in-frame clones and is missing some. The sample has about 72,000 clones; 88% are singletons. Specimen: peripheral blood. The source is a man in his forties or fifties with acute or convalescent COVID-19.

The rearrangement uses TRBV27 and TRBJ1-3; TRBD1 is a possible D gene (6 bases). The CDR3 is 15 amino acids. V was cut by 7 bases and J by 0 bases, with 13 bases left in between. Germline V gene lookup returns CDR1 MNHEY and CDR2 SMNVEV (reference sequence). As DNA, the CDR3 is TGTGCCAGCATGAGGGGGAAGAGCTCTGGAAACACCATATATTTT. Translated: CASMRGKSSGNTIYF.

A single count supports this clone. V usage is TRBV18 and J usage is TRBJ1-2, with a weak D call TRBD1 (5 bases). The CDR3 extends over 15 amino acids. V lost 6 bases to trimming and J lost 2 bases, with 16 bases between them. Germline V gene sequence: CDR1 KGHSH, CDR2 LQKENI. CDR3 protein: CASSPGGTGNYGYTF. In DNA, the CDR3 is TGTGCCAGCTCCCCCGGCGGGACCGGGAACTATGGCTACACCTTC.

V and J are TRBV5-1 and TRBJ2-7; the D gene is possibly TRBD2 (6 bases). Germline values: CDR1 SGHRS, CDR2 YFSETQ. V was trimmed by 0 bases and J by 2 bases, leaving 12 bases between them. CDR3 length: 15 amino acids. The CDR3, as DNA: TGCGCCAGCAGCTTGGCCGGGGCGGGGACCTACGAGCAGTACTTC. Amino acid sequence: CASSLAGAGTYEQYF.

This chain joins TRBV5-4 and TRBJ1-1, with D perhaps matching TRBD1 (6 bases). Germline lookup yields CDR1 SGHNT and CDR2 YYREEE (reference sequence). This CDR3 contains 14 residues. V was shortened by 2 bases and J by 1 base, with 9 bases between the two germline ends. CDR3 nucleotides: TGTGCCAGCAGCTTTTCACAGGGGAACACTGAAGCTTTCTTT. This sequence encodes CASSFSQGNTEAFF.

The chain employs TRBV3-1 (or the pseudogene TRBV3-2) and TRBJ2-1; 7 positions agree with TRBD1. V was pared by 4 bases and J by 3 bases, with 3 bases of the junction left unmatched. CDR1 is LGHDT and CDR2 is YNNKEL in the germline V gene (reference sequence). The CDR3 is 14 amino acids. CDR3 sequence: CASSPGQYYNEQFF. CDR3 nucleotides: TGTGCCAGCAGCCCGGGACAGTACTACAATGAGCAGTTCTTC.

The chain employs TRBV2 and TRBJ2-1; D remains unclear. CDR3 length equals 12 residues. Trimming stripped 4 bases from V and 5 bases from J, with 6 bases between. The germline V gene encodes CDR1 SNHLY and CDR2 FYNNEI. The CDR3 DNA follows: TGTGCCAGCAGTGCGCAGAACAATGAGCAGTTCTTC. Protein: CASSAQNNEQFF.

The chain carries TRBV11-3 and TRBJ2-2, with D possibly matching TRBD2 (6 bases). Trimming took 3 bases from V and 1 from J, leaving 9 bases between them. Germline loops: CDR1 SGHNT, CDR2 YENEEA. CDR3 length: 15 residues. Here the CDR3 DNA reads TGTGCCAGCAGCTTGGCGGGGAGGAACACCGGGGAGCTGTTTTTT. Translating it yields CASSLAGRNTGELFF.

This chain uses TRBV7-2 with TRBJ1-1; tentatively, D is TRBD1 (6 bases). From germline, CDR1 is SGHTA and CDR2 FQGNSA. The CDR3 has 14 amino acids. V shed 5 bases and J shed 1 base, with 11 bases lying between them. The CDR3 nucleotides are TGTGCCAGCAGCCTCCTACAGGGGAACACTGAAGCTTTCTTT. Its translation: CASSLLQGNTEAFF.

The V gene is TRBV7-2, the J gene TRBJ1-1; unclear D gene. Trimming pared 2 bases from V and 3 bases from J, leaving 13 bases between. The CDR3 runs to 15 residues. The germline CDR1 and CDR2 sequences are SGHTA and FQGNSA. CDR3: CASSLTYTGDTEAFF. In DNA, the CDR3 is TGTGCCAGCAGCTTAACCTACACGGGAGACACTGAAGCTTTCTTT.

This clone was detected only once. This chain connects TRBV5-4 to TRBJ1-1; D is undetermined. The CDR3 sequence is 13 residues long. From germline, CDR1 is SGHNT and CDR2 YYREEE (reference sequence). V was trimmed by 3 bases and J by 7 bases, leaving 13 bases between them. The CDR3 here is CASSWREGGEAFF. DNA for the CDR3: TGTGCCAGCAGCTGGAGGGAGGGTGGTGAAGCTTTCTTT.

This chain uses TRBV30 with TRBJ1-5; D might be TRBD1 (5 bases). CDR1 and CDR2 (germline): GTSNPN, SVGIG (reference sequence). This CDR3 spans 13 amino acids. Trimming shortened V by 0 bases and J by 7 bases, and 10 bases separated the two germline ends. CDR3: CAWSVGHAQPQHF. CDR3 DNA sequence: TGTGCCTGGAGTGTAGGACACGCACAGCCCCAGCATTTT.

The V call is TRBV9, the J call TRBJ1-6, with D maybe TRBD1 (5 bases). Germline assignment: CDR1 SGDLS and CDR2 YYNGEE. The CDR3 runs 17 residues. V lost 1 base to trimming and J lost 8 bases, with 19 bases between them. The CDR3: CASSVPEPVGAYSPLHF. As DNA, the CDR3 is TGTGCCAGCAGCGTACCCGAACCGGTAGGGGCTTATTCACCCCTCCACTTT.

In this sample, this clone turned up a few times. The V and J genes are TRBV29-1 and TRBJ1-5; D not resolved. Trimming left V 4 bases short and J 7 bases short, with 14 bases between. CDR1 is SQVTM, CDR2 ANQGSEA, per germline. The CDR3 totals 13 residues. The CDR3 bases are TGCAGCGTTGTTGGTGCCTTTGGCCAGCCCCAGCATTTT. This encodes CSVVGAFGQPQHF.

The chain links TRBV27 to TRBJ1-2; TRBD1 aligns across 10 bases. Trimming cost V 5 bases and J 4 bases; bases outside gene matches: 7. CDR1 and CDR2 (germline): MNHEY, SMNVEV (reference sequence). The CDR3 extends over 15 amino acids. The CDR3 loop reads CASSPGQGRPYGYTF. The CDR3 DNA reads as TGTGCCAGCAGTCCGGGACAGGGGAGGCCCTATGGCTACACCTTC.

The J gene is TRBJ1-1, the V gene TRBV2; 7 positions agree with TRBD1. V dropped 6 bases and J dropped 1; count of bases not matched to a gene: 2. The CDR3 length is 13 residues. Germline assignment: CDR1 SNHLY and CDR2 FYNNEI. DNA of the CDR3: TGTGCCAGCAGCCGGGACAGGAACACTGAAGCTTTCTTT. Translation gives CASSRDRNTEAFF.

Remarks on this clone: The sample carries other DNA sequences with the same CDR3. The CDR3 loop reads CASSAGGNTGELFF. CDR3 DNA sequence: TGTGCCAGTAGTGCGGGAGGGAACACCGGGGAGCTGTTTTTT. V is TRBV6-2 or TRBV6-3 and J is TRBJ2-2; 8 bases are a match to TRBD2. This CDR3 spans 14 amino acids. The trim removed 9 bases at V and 1 base at J, leaving 4 bases unmatched. Germline V CDR1 and CDR2: MNHEY, SVGEGT.

The CDR3 DNA is TGTGCCAGCTCACCAGCACAGGGCTACGAGCAGTACTTC. Its translation is CASSPAQGYEQYF. The V gene is TRBV18, the J gene TRBJ2-7; TRBD1 is a possible D gene (6 bases). The CDR3 is 13 residues long. Trimming stripped 2 bases from V and 3 bases from J, with 8 bases between. Per the germline V gene, CDR1 is KGHSH and CDR2 is LQKENI.

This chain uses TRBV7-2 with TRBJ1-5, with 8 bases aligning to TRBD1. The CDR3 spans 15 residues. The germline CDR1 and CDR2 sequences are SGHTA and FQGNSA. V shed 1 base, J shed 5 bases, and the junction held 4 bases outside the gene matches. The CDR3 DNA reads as TGTGCCAGCAGCTTAGAGACAGGGGTTTATCAGCCCCAGCATTTT. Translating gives CASSLETGVYQPQHF.